These 23 T cell receptor beta chains came from one sample sequenced in a study of shared clonotypes between healthy human individuals. Only in-frame clones appear in the TCRdb table, and some are missing; sequencing was by immunoSEQ multiplex PCR. The sample holds some 2,000,000 clones, 95% seen once. The sample taken for sequencing was naive CD4+ T cells sorted from blood. The subset: CD45RA+ positively selected. The receptors come from a man aged 18 to 29 in good health.

The rearrangement uses TRBV28 and TRBJ2-2, with D possibly matching TRBD1 (6 bases). From germline, CDR1 is MDHEN and CDR2 SYDVKM. V lost 3 bases to trimming and J lost 4 bases, with 15 bases between them. The CDR3 extends over 16 amino acids. As DNA, the CDR3 is TGTGCCAGCAGTTTTTCCAACAGGGCTTCCACCGGGGAGCTGTTTTTT. It is translated as CASSFSNRASTGELFF.

The chain recombines TRBV27 with TRBJ2-2, with 7 bases fitting TRBD1. With 5 bases clipped from V and 1 base from J, the junction kept 7 bases outside the gene matches. This CDR3 contains 16 residues. Germline values: CDR1 MNHEY, CDR2 SMNVEV (reference sequence). The CDR3, as DNA: TGTGCCAGCAGTAGTCGACAGGGCAGGAACACCGGGGAGCTGTTTTTT. Translation gives CASSSRQGRNTGELFF.

This chain joins TRBV10-3 and TRBJ1-3; D uncertain. Germline values: CDR1 ENHRY, CDR2 SYGVKD. Trimming took off 6 bases at V and 6 bases at J, with 9 bases between the two ends. The CDR3 spans 12 residues. Here the CDR3 reads CAISHGENTIYF. As DNA, the CDR3 is TGTGCCATCAGCCATGGGGAAAACACCATATATTTT.

CDR3 nucleotide sequence: TGTGCCAGCAGTGAAAGGGGGCCCAATCAGCCCCAGCATTTT. Its translation is CASSERGPNQPQHF. The J gene is TRBJ1-5, the V gene TRBV6-1; 7 nucleotides line up with TRBD1. V dropped 2 bases and J dropped 3; count of bases not matched to a gene: 1. The CDR3 runs to 14 residues. Germline CDR1 reads MNHNS; CDR2 reads SASEGT.

This rearrangement joins TRBV5-1 to TRBJ2-5; D gene unclear. The CDR3 extends over 14 amino acids. From germline, CDR1 is SGHRS and CDR2 YFSETQ. Trimming removed 0 bases at V and 5 bases at J, with 11 bases between. The CDR3 DNA sequence: TGCGCCAGCAGCTTGGGGGTGCTTGGGGAGACCCAGTACTTC. Protein: CASSLGVLGETQYF.

This chain joins TRBV29-1 and TRBJ2-1; D is undetermined. The CDR3 runs to 11 residues. From germline, CDR1 is SQVTM and CDR2 ANQGSEA. V dropped 6 bases and J dropped 4 bases, with 7 bases sitting between them. CDR3 loop: CSVKAYNEQFF. DNA of the CDR3: TGCAGCGTGAAAGCTTACAATGAGCAGTTCTTC.

The chain recombines TRBV25-1 with TRBJ1-5; 9 nucleotides match TRBD1. The junction had 4 bases not matched to a gene; V was cut back by 0 bases and J by 4 bases. CDR1 MGHDK and CDR2 SYGVNS come from the germline V gene. The length of the CDR3 is 16 residues. CDR3: CASSEYGQGNNQPQHF. DNA for the CDR3: TGTGCCAGCAGTGAATATGGACAGGGGAATAATCAGCCCCAGCATTTT. Supplemented by reference TRBV25-1 and TRBJ1-5, the full variable domain reads EADIYQTPRYLVIGTGKKITLECSQTMGHDKMYWYQQDPGMELHLIHYSYGVNSTEKGDLSSESTVSRIRTEHFPLTLESARPSHTSQYLCASSEYGQGNNQPQHFGDGTRLSIL.

The table lists this clone with a count of one. V usage is TRBV5-1 and J usage is TRBJ1-4; D possibly corresponds to TRBD1 (5 bases). In germline, CDR1 is SGHRS, CDR2 YFSETQ. The CDR3 is 14 residues long. The V and J ends lost 4 bases and 7 bases respectively, with 14 bases between them. The CDR3 DNA reads TGCGCCAGCAGCCCGACAGCACCTCTTGAAAAACTGTTTTTT. It translates to CASSPTAPLEKLFF.

This chain connects TRBV6-5 to TRBJ1-4, with TRBD1 identical over 8 bases. The CDR3 has 15 amino acids. Germline assignment: CDR1 MNHEY and CDR2 SVGAGI. The ends lost 6 bases at V and 7 bases at J; junction bases unmatched: 10. The CDR3 DNA follows: TGTGCCAGCAGGCAAATGGGGACAGGTCTTGAAAAACTGTTTTTT. This gives the protein CASRQMGTGLEKLFF.

This chain joins TRBV6-1 and TRBJ1-4; 11 nucleotides align to TRBD1. J was trimmed by 8 bases and V by 5 bases; bases with no gene match: 7. The CDR3 has 15 residues. Germline CDR1 and CDR2: MNHNS and SASEGT. The CDR3 loop reads CASSSWDRGREKLFF. The CDR3 DNA sequence: TGTGCCAGCAGTAGTTGGGACAGGGGGAGGGAAAAACTGTTTTTT.

Comments on this clone: The same CDR3 can be traced to other DNA sequences in this sample. V and J are TRBV6-5 and TRBJ2-7; D remains ambiguous. Trimming stripped 2 bases from V and 3 bases from J, with 8 bases between. The CDR3 is 13 residues long. CDR1 and CDR2 (germline): MNHEY, SVGAGI. CDR3 protein: CASSYNRGYEQYF. The CDR3 DNA reads as TGTGCCAGCAGTTACAATAGAGGCTACGAGCAGTACTTC.

The chain uses TRBV5-8 and TRBJ1-2; a possible D gene is TRBD1 (6 bases). Germline V gives CDR1 SGHTS, CDR2 YDEGEE. The CDR3 length is 16 residues. Deletions cut 4 bases from V and 3 bases from J, with 19 bases between. The CDR3, as DNA: TGTGCCAGCAGCCTGGGGGCAACACCTATCGACTATGGCTACACCTTC. Translating it yields CASSLGATPIDYGYTF.

This sequence joins TRBV30 and TRBJ1-2, with 7 bases fitting TRBD1. The germline CDR1 and CDR2 sequences are GTSNPN and SVGIG (reference sequence). CDR3 length: 15 residues. V was clipped by 2 bases and J by 0 bases; unmatched bases: 6. CDR3 sequence reads: CAWSKQGQTNYGYTF. DNA of the CDR3: TGTGCCTGGAGTAAACAGGGACAGACTAACTATGGCTACACCTTC.

This chain uses TRBV6-7 with TRBJ1-4; 10 positions agree with TRBD1. TRBV6-7 is labeled an ORF, and its function is uncertain. With 5 bases clipped from V and 2 bases from J, the junction kept 11 bases outside the gene matches. CDR3 length: 18 residues. The CDR3 protein is CASSAQSGTGVTNEKLFF. CDR3 in DNA: TGTGCCAGCAGTGCCCAAAGCGGGACAGGGGTCACTAATGAAAAACTGTTTTTT.

The chain couples TRBV6-5 to TRBJ2-1, with 8 bases lining up with TRBD2. CDR3 length: 14 amino acids. Trimming cost V 4 bases and J 8 bases; bases outside gene matches: 7. The germline CDR1 and CDR2 sequences are MNHEY and SVGAGI. CDR3 amino acids: CASSSLAGRYEQFF. The CDR3 nucleotides read TGTGCCAGCAGTTCTCTAGCGGGCCGCTATGAGCAGTTCTTC.

The V gene is TRBV6-5, the J gene TRBJ2-5, with TRBD1 matching over 8 bases. The germline CDR1 and CDR2 sequences are MNHEY and SVGAGI. The CDR3 runs to 14 residues. With V trimmed by 3 bases and J by 5 bases, 5 bases remained unmatched. CDR3 in amino acids: CASSYQGALETQYF. The CDR3 DNA is TGTGCCAGCAGTTATCAGGGGGCGTTGGAGACCCAGTACTTC.

The V call is TRBV28, the J call TRBJ1-6, with 9 bases fitting TRBD1. The CDR3 extends over 14 amino acids. J was trimmed by 6 bases and V by 6 bases; bases with no gene match: 3. The germline CDR1 and CDR2 sequences are MDHEN and SYDVKM. CDR3 residues: CASSRQGGNSPLHF. Here the CDR3 DNA reads TGTGCCAGCAGCCGACAGGGGGGTAATTCACCCCTCCACTTT.

A note on this clone: The identical CDR3 is also encoded by other nucleotide sequences in the sample. The chain couples TRBV6-5 to TRBJ1-1; D remains ambiguous. The germline V and J ends were trimmed by 2 bases and 0 bases, with 7 bases remaining between them. This CDR3 comprises 14 residues. Germline-derived CDR1 and CDR2 are MNHEY and SVGAGI. CDR3 nucleotide sequence: TGTGCCAGCAGTTACAGTGCCTTGAACACTGAAGCTTTCTTT. Its protein is CASSYSALNTEAFF.

The gene calls are TRBV5-4 and TRBJ2-3, with 9 bases that match TRBD2. The CDR3 runs 17 residues. Looked up from germline, CDR1 is SGHNT and CDR2 is YYREEE (reference sequence). Germline trimming cut 4 bases from V and 5 bases from J; bases unmatched to any gene: 14. CDR3: CASSPKAGGPRGDTQYF. The CDR3 coding sequence is TGTGCCAGCAGCCCCAAGGCGGGGGGGCCCCGAGGAGATACGCAGTATTTT.

The genes are TRBV10-3 and TRBJ1-1; no firm D call. Germline CDR1 reads ENHRY; CDR2 reads SYGVKD. CDR3 size: 11 residues. Trimming stripped 9 bases from V and 5 bases from J, with 10 bases between. Here the CDR3 reads CAIGGGTEAFF. CDR3 bases: TGTGCCATAGGAGGAGGGACTGAAGCTTTCTTT.

The chain carries TRBV19 and TRBJ1-6; D is unclear. The length of the CDR3 is 15 residues. Trimming shortened V by 2 bases and J by 7 bases, and 12 bases separated the two germline ends. Per germline, CDR1 LNHDA and CDR2 SQIVND (reference sequence). CDR3 residues: CASSIMKELNSPLHF. CDR3 DNA sequence: TGTGCCAGTAGTATAATGAAGGAATTGAATTCACCCCTCCACTTT.

The table lists this clone with a count of one. V is TRBV10-3 and J is TRBJ2-2; D is unclear. The CDR3 extends over 14 amino acids. The germline V gene has CDR1 ENHRY and CDR2 SYGVKD. Trimming removed 1 base at V and 3 bases at J, with 6 bases between. The chain's CDR3 is CAISEFKDTGELFF. For the CDR3, the DNA is TGTGCCATCAGTGAGTTCAAAGACACCGGGGAGCTGTTTTTT.

The V call is TRBV19, the J call TRBJ2-2, with TRBD2 as a possible D gene (6 bases). Germline V CDR1 and CDR2: LNHDA, SQIVND (reference sequence). The CDR3 sequence is 14 residues long. V dropped 8 bases and J dropped 6 bases, with 16 bases sitting between them. The CDR3 coding sequence is TGTGCCAGTCAGCGGACTACGCAAGCCGGGGAGCTGTTTTTT. Its translation is CASQRTTQAGELFF.